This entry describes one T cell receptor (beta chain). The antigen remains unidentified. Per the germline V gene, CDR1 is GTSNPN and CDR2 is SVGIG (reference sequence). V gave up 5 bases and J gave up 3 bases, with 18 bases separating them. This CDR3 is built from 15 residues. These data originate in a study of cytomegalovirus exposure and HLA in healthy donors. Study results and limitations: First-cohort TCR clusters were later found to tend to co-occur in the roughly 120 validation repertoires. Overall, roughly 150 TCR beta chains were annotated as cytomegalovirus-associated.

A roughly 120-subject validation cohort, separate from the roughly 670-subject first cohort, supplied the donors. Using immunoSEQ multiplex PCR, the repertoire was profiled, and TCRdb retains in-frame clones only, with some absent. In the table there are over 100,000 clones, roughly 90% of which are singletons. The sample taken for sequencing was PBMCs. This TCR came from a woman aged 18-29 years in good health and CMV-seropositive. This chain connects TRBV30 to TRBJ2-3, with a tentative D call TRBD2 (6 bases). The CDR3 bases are TGTGCCTGGGGGCCTGGTGCGGGGAGGACAGATACGCAGTATTTT. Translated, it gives CAWGPGAGRTDTQYF.